This T cell receptor beta chain originates from a study of T cells in Graves' hyperthyroidism and ophthalmopathy. The V gene's germline CDR1 is DFQATT and CDR2 SNEGSKA (reference sequence). The V and J ends lost 6 bases and 2 bases, in that order; junction bases with no gene match: 5. CDR3 length: 14 amino acids. Amplification targeted TCR beta CDR3 regions from RNA transcripts. First-round RT-PCR targeting the TCR CDR3 was performed with the HTBI primer set. Each CDR3 protein gets one entry after TCRdb re-called the multiplex PCR reads with MiXCR. The sample lists roughly 510,000 distinct CDR3 sequences; less than 25% were seen once. For the diagnoses, clinical symptoms, serum thyroxine and TRAb, thyroid ultrasound and orbital computed tomography were used.

This chain joins TRBV20-1 and TRBJ1-5, with 9 bases identical to TRBD1. The specimen sequenced was blood. The sequence was collected from a man aged 18-30 years with Graves' hyperthyroidism. CDR3 in amino acids: CSATWTGGNQPQHF. The CDR3 DNA follows: TGCAGTGCAACGTGGACAGGGGGCAATCAGCCCCAGCATTTT.